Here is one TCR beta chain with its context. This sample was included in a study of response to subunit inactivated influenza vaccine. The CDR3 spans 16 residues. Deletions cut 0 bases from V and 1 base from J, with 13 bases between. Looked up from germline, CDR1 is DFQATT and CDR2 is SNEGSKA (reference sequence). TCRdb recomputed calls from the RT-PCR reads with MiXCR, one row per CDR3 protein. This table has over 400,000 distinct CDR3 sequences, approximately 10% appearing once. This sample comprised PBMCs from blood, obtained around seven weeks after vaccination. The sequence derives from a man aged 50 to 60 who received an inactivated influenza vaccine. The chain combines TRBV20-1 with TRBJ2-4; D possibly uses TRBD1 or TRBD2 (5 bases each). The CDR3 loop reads CSARDLVWGAKNIQYF. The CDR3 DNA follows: TGCAGTGCTAGAGATTTGGTCTGGGGGGCCAAAAACATTCAGTACTTC.